This T cell receptor beta chain appears in the sequencing data of a study of CD8 T cells in Susac syndrome. About the research overall: When blood was drawn, patients with Susac syndrome were on intravenous immunoglobulin alone, on corticosteroids, or therapy-naive.

RNA amounts of roughly 0.5 to 1 ug underwent reverse transcription with random hexamers. With immunoSEQ multiplex PCR, TCR beta CDR3 was amplified across 54 Vbeta and 13 Jbeta. TCRdb used MiXCR to reprocess the immunoSEQ multiplex PCR reads, holding one entry per CDR3 protein. The data contain roughly 110,000 distinct CDR3 sequences, 94% of them singletons. The V gene lost 4 bases and the J gene lost 3 bases, with 10 bases spanning the gap. There are 12 residues in the CDR3. CDR1 is SQVTM, CDR2 ANQGSEA, per germline. The chain carries TRBV29-1 and TRBJ2-7; D tentatively reads TRBD1 or TRBD2 (5 bases each). The source material was CD8+ T cells from PBMCs. The origin of this receptor is a human donor with Susac syndrome. CDR3 coding DNA: TGCAGCGTTGGGGGGTTCGGCTACGAGCAGTACTTC. Amino acid sequence: CSVGGFGYEQYF.